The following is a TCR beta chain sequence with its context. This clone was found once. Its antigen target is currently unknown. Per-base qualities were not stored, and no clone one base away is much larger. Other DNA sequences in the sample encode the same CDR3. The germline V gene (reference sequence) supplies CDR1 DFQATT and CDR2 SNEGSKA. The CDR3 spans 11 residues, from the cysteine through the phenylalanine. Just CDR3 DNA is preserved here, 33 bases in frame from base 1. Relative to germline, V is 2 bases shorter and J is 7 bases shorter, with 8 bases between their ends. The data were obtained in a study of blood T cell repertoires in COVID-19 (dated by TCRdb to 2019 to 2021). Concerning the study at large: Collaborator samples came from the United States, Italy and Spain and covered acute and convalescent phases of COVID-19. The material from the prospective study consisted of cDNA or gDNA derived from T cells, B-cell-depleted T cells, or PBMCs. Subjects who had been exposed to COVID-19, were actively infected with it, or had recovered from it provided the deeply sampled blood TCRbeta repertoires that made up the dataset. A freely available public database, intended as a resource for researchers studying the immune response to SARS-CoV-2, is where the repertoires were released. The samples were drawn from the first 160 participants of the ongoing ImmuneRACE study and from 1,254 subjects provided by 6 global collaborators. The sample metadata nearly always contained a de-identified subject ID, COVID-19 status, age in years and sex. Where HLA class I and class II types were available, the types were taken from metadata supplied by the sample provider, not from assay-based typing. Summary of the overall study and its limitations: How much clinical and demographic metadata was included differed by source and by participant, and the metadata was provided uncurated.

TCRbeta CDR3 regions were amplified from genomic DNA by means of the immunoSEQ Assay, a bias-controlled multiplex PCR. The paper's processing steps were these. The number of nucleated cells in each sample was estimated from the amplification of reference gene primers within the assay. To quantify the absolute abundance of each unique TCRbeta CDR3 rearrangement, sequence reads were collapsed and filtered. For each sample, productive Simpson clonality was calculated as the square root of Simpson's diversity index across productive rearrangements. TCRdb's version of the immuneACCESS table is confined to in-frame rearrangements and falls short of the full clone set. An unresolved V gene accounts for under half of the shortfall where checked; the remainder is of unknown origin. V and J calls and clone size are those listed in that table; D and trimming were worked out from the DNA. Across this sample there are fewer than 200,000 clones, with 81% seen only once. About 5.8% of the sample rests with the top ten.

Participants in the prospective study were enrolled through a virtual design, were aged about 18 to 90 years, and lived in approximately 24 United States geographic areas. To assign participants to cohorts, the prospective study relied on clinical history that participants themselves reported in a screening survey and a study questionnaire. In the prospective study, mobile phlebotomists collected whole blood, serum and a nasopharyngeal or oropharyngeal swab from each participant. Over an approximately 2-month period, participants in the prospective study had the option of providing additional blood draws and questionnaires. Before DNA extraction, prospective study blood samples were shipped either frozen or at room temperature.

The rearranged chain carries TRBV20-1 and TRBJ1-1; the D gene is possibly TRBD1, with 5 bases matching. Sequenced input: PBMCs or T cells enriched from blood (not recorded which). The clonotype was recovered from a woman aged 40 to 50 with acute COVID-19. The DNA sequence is TGCAGTGCTAGACAGGGAAATGAAGCTTTCTTT. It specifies CSARQGNEAFF.